The table lists the clone carrying this T cell receptor beta chain with a few counts. What it recognizes is unknown. Using viral peptide pools, the ViraFEST assay grew out antigen-specific CD4+ T cells prior to sequencing. The culture ran for 10 days before CD4+ T cells were isolated. Two-dose BNT162b2 or mRNA-1273 vaccination was given to participants. Roughly 2.1 million PBMC per well received 10 IU/ml IL-2 and 9 to 10 ug/ml peptides in culture. This entry is derived from a study of vaccination effects on CD4 cells after COVID-19. Study summary: It was a median of 72 days after the second dose that post-vaccine samples were obtained.

Assay used: immunoSEQ multiplex PCR; TCRdb lists only in-frame clones, some missing. The table records about 46,000 clones, about 70% of them present only once. The material sequenced was CD4+ T cells from PBMCs cultured with HCoV-OC43 spike peptides, taken after COVID-19 vaccination. Described subset: HCoV-OC43 spike overlapping peptide pool stimulation. This clonotype was obtained from a human donor who received a COVID-19 vaccine.

Here the CDR3 reads CASSLDRGHEKLFF. For the CDR3, the DNA is TGTGCCAGCAGCTTGGACAGGGGGCATGAAAAACTGTTTTTT. The V call is TRBV5-6, the J call TRBJ1-4; 9 nucleotides line up with TRBD1. The CDR3 sequence is 14 residues long. Germline V lookup: CDR1 SGHDT, CDR2 YYEEEE. V lost 0 bases and J lost 6; bases outside the gene matches: 0.